Listed here is a single TCR beta chain. Its target is not known. CDR3 sequences, V/J genes, frequencies and template counts came from survey-depth TCRbeta sequencing. Assay used: immunoSEQ multiplex PCR; TCRdb lists only in-frame clones, some missing. The sample consists of some 4,500 clones, around 63% of them appearing once. The CDR3 contains 14 residues. The data stem from a study of tissue T cells after allogeneic stem cell transplantation. Points from the study as a whole: TCR repertoires tracked anatomic similarity, regardless of disease or transplant status.

Autopsy tissues spanned esophagus to rectum, liver, skin, and lymphoid organs including spleen. The chain uses TRBV21-1 and TRBJ2-1; the tabulated D call, TRBD1, remains unverified against the DNA. TRBV21-1 has pseudogene status. The sequencing here drew on duodenal tissue, taken at autopsy. The receptor was derived from a female patient between 18 and 55 years old with steroid-refractory graft-versus-host disease after an allogeneic stem cell transplant. The T cells may come from the graft donor. The CDR3 bases are TGTGCCAGCAGCAAGACAGGGGCCTACAATGAGCAGTTCTTC. This sequence encodes CASSKTGAYNEQFF.